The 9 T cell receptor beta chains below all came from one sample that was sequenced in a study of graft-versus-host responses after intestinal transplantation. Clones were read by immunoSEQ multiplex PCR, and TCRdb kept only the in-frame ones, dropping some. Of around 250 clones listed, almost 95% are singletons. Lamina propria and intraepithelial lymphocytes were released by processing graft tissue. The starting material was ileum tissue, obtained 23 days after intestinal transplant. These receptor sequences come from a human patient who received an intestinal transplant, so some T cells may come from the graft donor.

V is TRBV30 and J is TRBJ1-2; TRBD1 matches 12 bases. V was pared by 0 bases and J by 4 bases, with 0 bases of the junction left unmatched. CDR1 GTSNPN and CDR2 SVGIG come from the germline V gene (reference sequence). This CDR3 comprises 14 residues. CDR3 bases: TGTGCCTGGAGTGTGGGACAGGGGGCCTATGGCTACACCTTC. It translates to CAWSVGQGAYGYTF.

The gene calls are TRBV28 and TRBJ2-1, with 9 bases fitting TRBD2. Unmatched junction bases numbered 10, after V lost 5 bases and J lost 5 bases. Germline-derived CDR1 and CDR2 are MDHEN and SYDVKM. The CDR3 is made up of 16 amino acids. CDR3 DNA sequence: TGTGCCAGCAGTCTCCAGCGGGAGGTATGGGACAATGAGCAGTTCTTC. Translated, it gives CASSLQREVWDNEQFF.

The CDR3 here is CASSLGAYEQYF. The CDR3 bases are TGTGCCAGCAGCTTAGGAGCCTACGAGCAGTACTTC. The V call is TRBV7-9, the J call TRBJ2-7; no clear D. Deletions cut 1 base from V and 2 bases from J, with 3 bases between. Germline V CDR1 and CDR2: SEHNR, FQNEAQ (reference sequence). The CDR3 totals 12 residues.

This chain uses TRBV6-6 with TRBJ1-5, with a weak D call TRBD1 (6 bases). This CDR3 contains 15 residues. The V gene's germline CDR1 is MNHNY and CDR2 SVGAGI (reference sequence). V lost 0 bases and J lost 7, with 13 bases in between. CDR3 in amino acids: CASSYSGDIGQPQHF. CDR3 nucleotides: TGTGCCAGCAGTTACTCTGGGGACATAGGCCAGCCCCAGCATTTT.

CDR3 residues: CASSLGSTDTQYF. DNA for the CDR3: TGTGCCAGCAGCCTGGGGAGCACAGATACGCAGTATTTT. The rearrangement uses TRBV7-3 and TRBJ2-3; no reliable D call. CDR3 length equals 13 residues. The germline CDR1 and CDR2 sequences are SGHTA and FQGTGA. Trimming shortened V by 5 bases and J by 0 bases, and 6 bases separated the two germline ends.

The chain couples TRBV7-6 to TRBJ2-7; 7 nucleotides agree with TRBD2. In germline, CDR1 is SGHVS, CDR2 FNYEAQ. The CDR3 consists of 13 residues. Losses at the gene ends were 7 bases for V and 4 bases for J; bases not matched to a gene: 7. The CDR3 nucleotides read TGTGCCAGCACGGGGGGAGGGAGGTACGAGCAGTACTTC. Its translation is CASTGGGRYEQYF.

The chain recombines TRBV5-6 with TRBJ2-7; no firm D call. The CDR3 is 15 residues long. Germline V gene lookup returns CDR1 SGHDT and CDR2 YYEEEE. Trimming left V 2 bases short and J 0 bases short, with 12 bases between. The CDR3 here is CASSFMGLLSYEQYF. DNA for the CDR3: TGTGCCAGCAGCTTCATGGGTCTACTCTCCTACGAGCAGTACTTC.

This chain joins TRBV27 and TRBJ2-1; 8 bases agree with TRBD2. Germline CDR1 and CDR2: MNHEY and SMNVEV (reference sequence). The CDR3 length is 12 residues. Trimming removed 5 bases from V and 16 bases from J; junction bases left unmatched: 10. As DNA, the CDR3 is TGTGCCAGCAGTCCCCGGCATAGCGGGAACTTCTTC. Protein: CASSPRHSGNFF.

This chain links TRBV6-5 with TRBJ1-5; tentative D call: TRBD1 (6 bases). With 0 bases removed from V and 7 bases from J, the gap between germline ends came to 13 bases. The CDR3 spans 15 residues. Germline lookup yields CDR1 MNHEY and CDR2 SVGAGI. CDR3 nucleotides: TGTGCCAGCAGTTACTCTGGGGACATAGGCCAGCCCCAGCATTTT. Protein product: CASSYSGDIGQPQHF.